This TCR beta chain comes out of a study of identical twins. CDR1 LGHNA and CDR2 YNFKEQ come from the germline V gene. The CDR3 has 14 residues. General study points: Weaker excess twin sharing was observed in beta out-of-frame sequences. Researchers caution that invariant MAIT and iNKT cells could partly confound zero-insertion analyses.

Turning to this clonotype: Its cognate antigen is unknown. The junction does not match germline at one end; this may be a read error.

In TCRdb, the 5' RACE reads were re-called with MiXCR into one record per CDR3 protein. The sample includes around 1.7 million distinct CDR3 sequences, about 30% of them seen just once. The chain couples TRBV4-2 to TRBJ1-1; tentative D call: TRBD1 (5 bases). Specimen: cord blood. The receptor comes from a newborn girl in good health. The CDR3 region is CASSPTGRATESFF. The DNA of the CDR3 is TGTGCCAGCAGCCCAACGGGCAGGGCCACTGAATCTTTCTTT.